This record covers a single T cell receptor (beta chain). Its target is unknown. The data derive from a study of a mutant IDH1 vaccine in newly diagnosed glioma. The table came from immunoSEQ multiplex PCR; TCRdb's copy has only in-frame clones and leaves some out. The sample shows 110,000 or so clones, 85% to 90% of them seen only once. Time point described: week 11, during vaccination. Each dose delivered 300 ug of mutant IDH1 20-mer peptide subcutaneously with imiquimod. The source was PBMCs, collected from a glioma patient whose treatment included an IDH1 peptide vaccine. This sequence was found in a woman aged 45-60 years with glioma.

CDR3 bases: TGTGCCAGCATGGGACTAGGGCACGAGCAGTACTTC. Protein product: CASMGLGHEQYF. The V gene is TRBV7-9, the J gene TRBJ2-5; 8 positions agree with TRBD2. The DNA end lines up better with TRBJ2-7; the J call may be wrong. This CDR3 spans 12 amino acids. The germline gives CDR1 SEHNR, CDR2 FQNEAQ (reference sequence).